Here is one T cell receptor (beta chain) with its context. Per germline, CDR1 MGHDK and CDR2 SYGVNS. After removal of 11 bases from V and 9 bases from J, the junction contained 11 bases not matched to a gene. CDR3 size: 14 residues. The sample is drawn from a study of blood T cell repertoires in COVID-19. The data were produced by immunoSEQ multiplex PCR, yet TCRdb's version contains in-frame clones alone and is incomplete. Of approximately 160,000 clones in the sample, 85% to 95% were seen once. This chain uses TRBV25-1 with TRBJ1-6; 9 bases agree with TRBD1. The receptor comes from a man aged 45-65 years with acute or convalescent COVID-19. Sequenced: peripheral blood. CDR3 nucleotides: TGTGCCTCGTCCCCGGGACAGGGAGGTTCACCCCTCCACTTT. Its translation: CASSPGQGGSPLHF.